Listed here are 21 T cell receptor beta chains from one sample, sequenced in a study of OX40 agonist ivuxolimab in advanced cancers. To prepare the library, the immunoSEQ multiplex PCR assay was applied. In TCRdb, the immuneACCESS table is reduced to in-frame sequences with V and J assigned. These tables do not hold every clone; where another copy was compared, an unresolved V gene accounts for under half, and the others remain unexplained. The sample data list over 5,500 clones, and about 94% of these were observed just once. The top ten hold approximately 10% of the sample. This specimen was CD4+ or CD8+ T cells sorted from blood, taken in a trial of the OX40 agonist ivuxolimab. Every receptor here comes from an adult with an advanced solid tumor such as melanoma, head and neck, liver or kidney cancer.

The V gene is TRBV20-1, the J gene TRBJ1-1; TRBD1 matches at 9 bases. The CDR3 contains 11 residues. Per the germline V gene, CDR1 is DFQATT and CDR2 is SNEGSKA (reference sequence). The chain's CDR3 is CRGDRETEAFF. For the CDR3, the DNA is TGCAGGGGGGACAGGGAAACTGAAGCTTTCTTT.

The genes are TRBV19 and TRBJ1-1; 7 bases align to TRBD1. In germline, CDR1 is LNHDA, CDR2 SQIVND (reference sequence). The CDR3 runs 17 residues. J was trimmed by 0 bases and V by 7 bases; bases with no gene match: 14. The CDR3: CASKRTGRTQLNTEAFF. CDR3 DNA sequence: TGTGCCAGTAAACGGACAGGCAGAACACAGTTGAACACTGAAGCTTTCTTT.

V is TRBV19 and J is TRBJ1-5, with 7 bases that match TRBD1. V shed 5 bases, J shed 2 bases, and the junction held 3 bases outside the gene matches. Germline-derived CDR1 and CDR2 are LNHDA and SQIVND (reference sequence). The CDR3 extends over 14 amino acids. CDR3 nucleotide sequence: TGTGCCAGTAGTGCCACAGGGGGCAATCAGCCCCAGCATTTT. As protein: CASSATGGNQPQHF.

This clone was detected once. The chain has TRBV19 and TRBJ1-1, with TRBD1 matching over 7 bases. This CDR3 region has 12 residues. V was pared by 7 bases and J by 11 bases, with 10 bases of the junction left unmatched. Germline assignment: CDR1 LNHDA and CDR2 SQIVND (reference sequence). The CDR3 sequence: CASTRGWGTAFF. Here the CDR3 DNA reads TGTGCCAGTACCAGGGGGTGGGGTACGGCTTTCTTT.

The genes are TRBV27 and TRBJ2-1; 15 nucleotides agree with TRBD2. This CDR3 comprises 20 residues. The J segment lost 2 bases and the V segment lost 5 bases, leaving 13 bases of the junction unmatched. Per germline, CDR1 MNHEY and CDR2 SMNVEV (reference sequence). The CDR3 sequence is CASSAPGLAGGRGPYNEQFF. CDR3 in DNA: TGTGCCAGCAGTGCGCCGGGACTAGCGGGAGGAAGAGGCCCCTACAATGAGCAGTTCTTC.

The chain combines TRBV6-6 with TRBJ1-3; a possible D gene is TRBD1 (5 bases). V lost 5 bases and J 0 bases, leaving 14 bases between the germline ends. This CDR3 is built from 16 residues. Germline CDR1 MNHNY, CDR2 SVGAGI (reference sequence). CDR3 amino acids: CASSPPGPRSGNTIYF. The DNA for the CDR3 is TGTGCCAGCAGTCCACCGGGACCACGCTCTGGAAACACCATATATTTT.

V usage is TRBV28 and J usage is TRBJ2-7; D is ambiguous. The germline V gene has CDR1 MDHEN and CDR2 SYDVKM. CDR3 length: 13 residues. The V end lost 3 bases, the J end lost 0 bases, and 6 bases lay between the germline ends. CDR3 in amino acids: CASSLVASYEQYF. For the CDR3, the DNA is TGTGCCAGCAGTTTGGTGGCCTCCTACGAGCAGTACTTC.

V and J are TRBV2 and TRBJ1-2; D remains ambiguous. V lost 3 bases and J 7 bases, leaving 15 bases between the germline ends. Germline V gene sequence: CDR1 SNHLY, CDR2 FYNNEI. The CDR3 covers 14 residues. CDR3 amino acids: CASSDKATGRGYTF. DNA of the CDR3: TGTGCCAGCAGTGACAAGGCCACGGGTCGTGGCTACACCTTC.

This rearrangement joins TRBV30 to TRBJ1-5, with D perhaps matching TRBD1 (5 bases). Trimming stripped 1 base from V and 4 bases from J, with 8 bases between. This CDR3 spans 13 amino acids. Germline V gene data show CDR1 as GTSNPN and CDR2 as SVGIG (reference sequence). The chain's CDR3 is CAWSGQFNQPQHF. In DNA, the CDR3 is TGTGCCTGGAGTGGACAGTTTAATCAGCCCCAGCATTTT.

This sequence joins TRBV7-9 and TRBJ1-4; TRBD1 matches 7 bases. The CDR3 is made up of 15 amino acids. Germline loops: CDR1 SEHNR, CDR2 FQNEAQ (reference sequence). V lost 1 base and J lost 3; bases outside the gene matches: 2. The CDR3 region is CASSLGQGANEKLFF. CDR3 sequence (DNA): TGTGCCAGCAGCTTAGGACAGGGCGCTAATGAAAAACTGTTTTTT. Full variable domain (rest looked up from reference TRBV7-9 and TRBJ1-4): DTGVSQNPRHKITKRGQNVTFRCDPISEHNRLYWYRQTLGQGPEFLTYFQNEAQLEKSRLLSDRFSAERPKGSFSTLEIQRTEQGDSAMYLCASSLGQGANEKLFFGSGTQLSVL.

This rearrangement joins TRBV19 to TRBJ2-7; D may be TRBD2 (7 bases). Germline CDR1 is LNHDA and CDR2 is SQIVND (reference sequence). V lost 6 bases and J lost 4, with 13 bases in between. The CDR3 is made up of 13 amino acids. DNA for the CDR3: TGTGCCAGTAGCGCGAGGGGGGGATACGAGCAGTACTTC. This encodes CASSARGGYEQYF.

This sequence joins TRBV6-6 and TRBJ2-5, with D uncertain. CDR1 and CDR2 (germline): MNHNY, SVGAGI (reference sequence). V lost 10 bases, J lost 6 bases, and 18 bases lay in between. CDR3 length equals 13 residues. The CDR3 loop is CATALSRAKTQYF. The CDR3 DNA reads as TGTGCCACAGCCTTATCACGGGCCAAGACCCAGTACTTC.

The chain carries TRBV14 and TRBJ2-7; D gene unclear. There are 13 residues in the CDR3. Germline-derived CDR1 and CDR2 are SGHDN and FVKESK. The V end was cut by 2 bases, the J end by 6 bases, with 11 bases between. The CDR3 sequence is CASSQFGPGEQYF. CDR3 coding DNA: TGTGCCAGCAGCCAATTCGGGCCTGGCGAGCAGTACTTC.

The genes are TRBV2 and TRBJ1-4; D may be TRBD1 (6 bases). Germline V CDR1 and CDR2: SNHLY, FYNNEI. The V end was cut by 5 bases, the J end by 4 bases, with 11 bases between. The CDR3 length is 14 residues. The CDR3 spells CASSPGQINEKLFF. In DNA, the CDR3 is TGTGCCAGCAGTCCAGGACAGATTAATGAAAAACTGTTTTTT.

The chain uses TRBV5-1 and TRBJ2-5; 8 nucleotides agree with TRBD2. Germline V gene sequence: CDR1 SGHRS, CDR2 YFSETQ. CDR3 length equals 16 residues. The junction had 10 bases not matched to a gene; V was cut back by 4 bases and J by 2 bases. The CDR3 is CASSGAGAMGQETQYF. CDR3 nucleotide sequence: TGCGCCAGCAGCGGAGCGGGAGCGATGGGTCAAGAGACCCAGTACTTC.

The chain employs TRBV28 and TRBJ2-7, with D possibly matching TRBD2 (7 bases). This CDR3 has 14 amino acids. V lost 8 bases and J lost 2, with 16 bases in between. Germline CDR1 reads MDHEN; CDR2 reads SYDVKM. DNA of the CDR3: TGTGCCAGCCTGTGGGGGGGCAGACCCTACGAGCAGTACTTC. Amino acid sequence: CASLWGGRPYEQYF.

J is TRBJ1-1 and V is TRBV6-6, with D unclear. Looked up from germline, CDR1 is MNHNY and CDR2 is SVGAGI (reference sequence). This CDR3 contains 13 residues. V was shortened by 6 bases and J by 2 bases, with 10 bases between the two germline ends. In DNA form, the CDR3 reads TGTGCCAGCAGCCTTACACAAAACACTGAAGCTTTCTTT. It yields the protein CASSLTQNTEAFF.

The gene calls are TRBV6-1 and TRBJ2-7, with TRBD1 matching 7 bases. The J segment lost 3 bases and the V segment lost 6 bases, leaving 11 bases of the junction unmatched. Germline CDR1 is MNHNS and CDR2 is SASEGT. This CDR3 region has 15 residues. The CDR3 region is CASRDLGTENYEQYF. Here the CDR3 DNA reads TGTGCCAGCAGAGACCTCGGGACAGAGAACTACGAGCAGTACTTC.

The chain is built from TRBV10-3 and TRBJ1-2, with TRBD1 identical over 10 bases. Germline V gene sequence: CDR1 ENHRY, CDR2 SYGVKD. The ends lost 4 bases at V and 4 bases at J; junction bases unmatched: 6. The CDR3 totals 15 residues. As DNA, the CDR3 is TGTGCCATCAGTGTGGCCGGGACAGGGGTCTATGGCTACACCTTC. Protein product: CAISVAGTGVYGYTF.

CDR3 nucleotides: TGTGCCAGCAGTAGCGGGGGGCCCGCCCCCGGGGACACCATATATTTT. As protein: CASSSGGPAPGDTIYF. This sequence joins TRBV28 and TRBJ1-3; D might be TRBD1 (6 bases). The CDR3 length is 16 residues. Germline lookup yields CDR1 MDHEN and CDR2 SYDVKM. Trimming removed 5 bases at V and 8 bases at J, with 22 bases between.

The chain is built from TRBV5-4 and TRBJ2-3; TRBD2 matches 11 bases. J gave up 4 bases and V 4 bases, and 2 bases lay outside the gene matches. CDR3 length equals 14 residues. CDR1 is SGHNT and CDR2 is YYREEE in the germline V gene (reference sequence). The DNA of the CDR3 is TGTGCCAGCAGCACTAGCGGGAGCGCAGATACGCAGTATTTT. The encoded protein is CASSTSGSADTQYF.